The next 11 T cell receptor beta chains were all read from a single sample in a study of response to subunit inactivated influenza vaccine. Via MiXCR, TCRdb re-called the RT-PCR reads, giving one row per CDR3 protein. The sample holds about 530,000 distinct CDR3 sequences, 12% seen once. The sequences come from PBMCs from blood, collected on the day of vaccination. These receptors were obtained from a man between 45 and 60 years old who received an inactivated influenza vaccine.

This clonotype was observed a handful of times. V gene TRBV7-6 combines with J gene TRBJ2-1; 8 nucleotides match TRBD2. Germline V gene lookup returns CDR1 SGHVS and CDR2 FNYEAQ. The length of the CDR3 is 21 residues. The trim removed 1 base at V and 5 bases at J, leaving 22 bases unmatched. The CDR3 sequence: CASSLVSSGSPAGGRNNEQFF. CDR3 in DNA: TGTGCCAGCAGCTTAGTTTCTTCGGGCTCTCCGGCGGGAGGCAGGAACAATGAGCAGTTCTTC.

This clonotype was recorded a few times. V is TRBV6-5 and J is TRBJ2-5; TRBD2 might be the D (5 bases). Germline CDR1 reads MNHEY; CDR2 reads SVGAGI. V dropped 0 bases and J dropped 7 bases, with 15 bases sitting between them. This CDR3 is built from 15 residues. This CDR3 reads CASSYSLGHRGTQYF. In nucleotides, the CDR3 is TGTGCCAGCAGTTACTCGTTGGGTCATCGGGGGACCCAGTACTTC.

With respect to this clonotype: Germline is not matched at one junction end, which may reflect a read error. The chain employs TRBV20-1 and TRBJ2-1; perhaps TRBD2 as D (6 bases). The germline V gene encodes CDR1 DFQATT and CDR2 SNEGSKA (reference sequence). The length of the CDR3 is 15 residues. CDR3 coding DNA: TGCTGTGCTACTAGCCACCATGGCTCCTACAATGAGCAGTTCTTC. It encodes CCATSHHGSYNEQFF.

This clonotype was seen a handful of times. The chain joins TRBV6-1 to TRBJ2-5, with D possibly being TRBD2 (6 bases). There are 15 residues in the CDR3. From germline, CDR1 is MNHNS and CDR2 SASEGT. The V and J ends lost 8 bases and 3 bases respectively, with 19 bases between them. The CDR3 nucleotides are TGTGCCAGCTCAAACCGGGACTGGGGGGAAGAGACCCAGTACTTC. Translating it yields CASSNRDWGEETQYF.

This clonotype occurred a few times. The gene calls are TRBV6-5 and TRBJ2-3, with 8 bases that match TRBD2. CDR1 MNHEY and CDR2 SVGAGI come from the germline V gene. The CDR3 extends over 13 amino acids. The V gene end was trimmed by 2 bases and the J gene end by 14 bases; junction bases not matched to a gene: 9. The DNA of the CDR3 is TGTGCCAGCAGTTACAATGCAGCGGGAGCCAGGTATTTT. This encodes CASSYNAAGARYF.

This clonotype was seen only a few times. The chain combines TRBV6-1 with TRBJ2-1; 8 nucleotides align to TRBD2. The CDR3 is 13 residues long. The germline V gene has CDR1 MNHNS and CDR2 SASEGT. V lost 4 bases, J lost 9 bases, and 5 bases stayed unmatched. The CDR3 nucleotides read TGTGCCAGCAGTGGGACTAGCTTTGGTGAGCAGTTCTTC. Encoded protein: CASSGTSFGEQFF.

This clonotype was detected only a few times. The V call is TRBV20-1, the J call TRBJ2-3; 12 bases match TRBD2. V was clipped by 1 base and J by 3 bases; unmatched bases: 5. The V gene's germline CDR1 is DFQATT and CDR2 SNEGSKA (reference sequence). The CDR3 sequence is 16 residues long. The DNA of the CDR3 is TGCAGTGCTAGAGGTCCGACTAGCGGGGGAACAGATACGCAGTATTTT. Translating it yields CSARGPTSGGTDTQYF.

This clonotype has a count of ten or more. V usage is TRBV12-3 or TRBV12-4 and J usage is TRBJ1-2, with a tentative D call TRBD1 (5 bases). The V gene lost 1 base and the J gene lost 4 bases, with 7 bases spanning the gap. CDR3 length: 13 amino acids. The CDR3 nucleotides are TGTGCCAGCAGTTTAGGAGGGACCTATGGCTACACCTTC. It codes for CASSLGGTYGYTF.

This clonotype was seen a few times. This chain uses TRBV6-5 with TRBJ2-1, with 8 bases identical to TRBD2. The CDR3 covers 16 residues. J lost 8 bases, V lost 4 bases, and 13 bases had no gene match. Germline V gives CDR1 MNHEY, CDR2 SVGAGI. CDR3 region: CASSSRSGTWGDEQFF. CDR3 nucleotide sequence: TGTGCCAGCAGTTCTCGTAGCGGGACGTGGGGCGATGAGCAGTTCTTC.

This clonotype showed up just a few times. This chain uses TRBV6-5 with TRBJ2-7; no clear D. V was shortened by 0 bases and J by 2 bases, with 8 bases between the two germline ends. The CDR3 contains 14 residues. Germline V gives CDR1 MNHEY, CDR2 SVGAGI. The CDR3 DNA reads as TGTGCCAGCAGTTACTCGATACAAACCTACGAGCAGTACTTC. The encoded protein is CASSYSIQTYEQYF.

This clonotype has more than one count but fewer than ten. This chain uses TRBV25-1 with TRBJ2-2; possibly TRBD1 or TRBD2 for D (6 bases each). The ends were cut back, 3 bases at V and 5 bases at J, with 16 bases in the middle. Per germline, CDR1 MGHDK and CDR2 SYGVNS. The CDR3 runs to 16 residues. CDR3 coding DNA: TGTGCCAGCAGTGATCCCGGGAGAGGGGGGACCGGGGAGCTGTTTTTT. Translated, it gives CASSDPGRGGTGELFF. Using reference TRBV25-1 and TRBJ2-2 for the parts outside the CDR3, the full variable domain is EADIYQTPRYLVIGTGKKITLECSQTMGHDKMYWYQQDPGMELHLIHYSYGVNSTEKGDLSSESTVSRIRTEHFPLTLESARPSHTSQYLCASSDPGRGGTGELFFGEGSRLTVL.